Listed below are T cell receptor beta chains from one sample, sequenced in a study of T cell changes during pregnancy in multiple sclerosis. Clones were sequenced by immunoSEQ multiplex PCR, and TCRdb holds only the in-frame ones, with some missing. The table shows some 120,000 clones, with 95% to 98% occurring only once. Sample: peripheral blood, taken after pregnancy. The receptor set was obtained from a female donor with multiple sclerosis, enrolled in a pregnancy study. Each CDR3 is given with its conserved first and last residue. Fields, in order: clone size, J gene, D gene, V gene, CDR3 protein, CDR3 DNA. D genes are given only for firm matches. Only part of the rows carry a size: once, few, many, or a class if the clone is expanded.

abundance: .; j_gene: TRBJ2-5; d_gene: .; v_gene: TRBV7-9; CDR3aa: CASSSQRLPRETQYF; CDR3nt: TGTGCCAGCAGCTCCCAACGGCTCCCCAGGGAGACCCAGTACTTC
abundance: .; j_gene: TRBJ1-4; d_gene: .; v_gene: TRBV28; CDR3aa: CASRRGGQSNEKLFF; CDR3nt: TGTGCCAGCAGGAGGGGCGGACAGAGTAATGAAAAACTGTTTTTT
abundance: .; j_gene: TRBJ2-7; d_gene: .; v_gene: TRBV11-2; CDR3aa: CASSLAPDRAYEQYF; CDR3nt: TGTGCCAGCAGCTTAGCCCCGGACAGAGCCTACGAGCAGTACTTC
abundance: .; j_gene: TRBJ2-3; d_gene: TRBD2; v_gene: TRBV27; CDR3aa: CASSLLVEGLAEDTQYF; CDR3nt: TGTGCCAGCAGTTTATTGGTGGAGGGACTAGCGGAAGATACGCAGTATTTT
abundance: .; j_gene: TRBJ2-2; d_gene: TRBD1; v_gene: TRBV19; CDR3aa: CASSHDRGDTGELFF; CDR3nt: TGTGCCAGTAGTCACGACAGGGGAGATACCGGGGAGCTGTTTTTT
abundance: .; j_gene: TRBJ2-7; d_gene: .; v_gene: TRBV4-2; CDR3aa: CASSQRGSGNSYEQYF; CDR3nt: TGTGCCAGCAGCCAAAGGGGGAGCGGGAACTCCTACGAGCAGTACTTC
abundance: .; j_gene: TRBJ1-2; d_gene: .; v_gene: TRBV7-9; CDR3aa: CASSLTTGGGYTF; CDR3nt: TGTGCCAGCAGCTTAACTACCGGAGGTGGCTACACCTTC
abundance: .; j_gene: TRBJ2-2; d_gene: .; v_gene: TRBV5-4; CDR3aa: CASSSRLNTGELFF; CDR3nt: TGTGCCAGCAGCTCCCGGTTGAACACCGGGGAGCTGTTTTTT
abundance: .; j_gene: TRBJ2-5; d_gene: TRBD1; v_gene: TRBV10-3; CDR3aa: CAISESGEGASETQYF; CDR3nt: TGTGCCATCAGTGAGTCGGGAGAGGGGGCGTCGGAGACCCAGTACTTC
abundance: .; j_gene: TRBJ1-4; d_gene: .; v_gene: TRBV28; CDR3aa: CASSDWGREKLFF; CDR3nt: TGTGCCAGCAGTGACTGGGGGCGGGAAAAACTGTTTTTT
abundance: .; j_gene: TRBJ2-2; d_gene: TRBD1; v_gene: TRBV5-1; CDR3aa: CASSLTGITGELFF; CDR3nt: TGCGCCAGCAGCCTGACAGGGATCACCGGGGAGCTGTTTTTT
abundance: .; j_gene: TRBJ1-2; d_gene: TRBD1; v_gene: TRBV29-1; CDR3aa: CSVGRGQGYGYTF; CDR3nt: TGCAGCGTTGGTAGGGGGCAGGGTTATGGCTACACCTTC
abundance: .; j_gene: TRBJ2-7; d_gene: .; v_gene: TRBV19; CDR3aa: CASSIAGDPSYEQYF; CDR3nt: TGTGCCAGTAGTATAGCGGGGGACCCCTCCTACGAGCAGTACTTC
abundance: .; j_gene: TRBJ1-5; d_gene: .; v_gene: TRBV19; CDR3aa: CASSMVQNQPQHF; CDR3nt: TGTGCCAGTAGTATGGTCCAGAATCAGCCCCAGCATTTT
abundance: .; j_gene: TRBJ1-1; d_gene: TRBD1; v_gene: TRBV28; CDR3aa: CASRPQGAPIDTEAFF; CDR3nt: TGTGCCAGCAGGCCCCAGGGGGCCCCTATAGACACTGAAGCTTTCTTT
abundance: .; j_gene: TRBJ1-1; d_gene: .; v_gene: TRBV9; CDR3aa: CASSVAREPEAFF; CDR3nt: TGTGCCAGCAGCGTAGCTCGAGAGCCTGAAGCTTTCTTT
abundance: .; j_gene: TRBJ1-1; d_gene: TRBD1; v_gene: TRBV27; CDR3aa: CASSRQGAYNTEAFF; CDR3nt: TGTGCCAGCAGCAGACAGGGGGCTTATAACACTGAAGCTTTCTTT
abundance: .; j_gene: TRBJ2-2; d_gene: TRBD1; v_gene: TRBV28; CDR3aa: CASSSILDWTGENTGELFF; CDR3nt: TGTGCCAGCAGTTCAATTCTCGATTGGACAGGGGAGAACACCGGGGAGCTGTTTTTT
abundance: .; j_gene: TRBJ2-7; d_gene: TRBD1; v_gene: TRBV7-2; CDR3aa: CASSLGTGAPSSSYEQYF; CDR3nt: TGTGCCAGCAGCTTAGGGACAGGGGCCCCATCCAGCTCCTACGAGCAGTACTTC
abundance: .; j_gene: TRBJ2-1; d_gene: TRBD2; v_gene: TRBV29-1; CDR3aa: CSVVGLAGDLEQFF; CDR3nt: TGCAGCGTAGTGGGACTAGCGGGAGATCTTGAGCAGTTCTTC
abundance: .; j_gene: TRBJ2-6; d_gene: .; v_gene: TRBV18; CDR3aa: CASSPPTELLSGANVLTF; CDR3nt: TGTGCCAGCTCACCACCGACAGAGCTACTCTCTGGGGCCAACGTCCTGACTTTC
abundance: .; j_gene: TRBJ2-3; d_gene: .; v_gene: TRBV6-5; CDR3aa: CASSTRGATDTQYF; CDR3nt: TGTGCCAGCAGCACCAGGGGGGCCACAGATACGCAGTATTTT
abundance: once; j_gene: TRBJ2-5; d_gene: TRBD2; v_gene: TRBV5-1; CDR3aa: CASSLPTSLAEQETQYF; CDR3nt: TGCGCCAGCAGCTTGCCAACCTCACTAGCGGAGCAAGAGACCCAGTACTTC
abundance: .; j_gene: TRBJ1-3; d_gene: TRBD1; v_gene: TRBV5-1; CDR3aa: CASSLDRGRGNTIYF; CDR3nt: TGCGCCAGCAGCTTGGACAGGGGGCGAGGAAACACCATATATTTT
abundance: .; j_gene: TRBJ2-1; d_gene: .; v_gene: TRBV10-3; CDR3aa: CAISETTGIRRVGQFF; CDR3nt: TGTGCCATCAGTGAGACCACAGGGATTCGGCGGGTCGGGCAGTTCTTC
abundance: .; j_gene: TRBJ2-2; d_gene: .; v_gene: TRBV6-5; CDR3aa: CASSYRPSGELFF; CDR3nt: TGTGCCAGCAGTTACCGGCCTAGCGGGGAGCTGTTTTTT
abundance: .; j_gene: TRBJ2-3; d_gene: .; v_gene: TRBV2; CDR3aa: CASSGRGDTQYF; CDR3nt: TGTGCCAGCAGTGGTCGGGGGGATACGCAGTATTTT
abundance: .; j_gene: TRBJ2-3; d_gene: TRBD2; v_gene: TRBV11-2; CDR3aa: CASSLGASGSVLILDTQYF; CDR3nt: TGTGCCAGCAGCTTAGGGGCTAGCGGGAGCGTTTTGATTTTAGATACGCAGTATTTT
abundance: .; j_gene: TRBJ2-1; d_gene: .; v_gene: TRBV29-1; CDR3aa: CSVAGAAKNNEQFF; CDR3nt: TGCAGCGTCGCGGGGGCAGCTAAGAACAATGAGCAGTTCTTC
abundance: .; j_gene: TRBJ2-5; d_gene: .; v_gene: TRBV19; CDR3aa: CASRQRGGDRTQYF; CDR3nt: TGTGCCAGTAGGCAAAGGGGGGGCGATCGGACCCAGTACTTC
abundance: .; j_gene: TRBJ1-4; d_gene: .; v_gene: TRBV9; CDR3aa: CASSVSQGLTNEKLFF; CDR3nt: TGTGCCAGCAGCGTTAGCCAGGGACTGACTAATGAAAAACTGTTTTTT
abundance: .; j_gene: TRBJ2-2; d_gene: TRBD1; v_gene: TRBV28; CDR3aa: CASSQDRPNTGELFF; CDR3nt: TGTGCCAGCAGTCAGGACAGGCCGAACACCGGGGAGCTGTTTTTT
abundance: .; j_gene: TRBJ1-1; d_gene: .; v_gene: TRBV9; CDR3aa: CASSVAPGMNTEAFF; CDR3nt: TGTGCCAGCAGCGTAGCACCGGGGATGAACACTGAAGCTTTCTTT
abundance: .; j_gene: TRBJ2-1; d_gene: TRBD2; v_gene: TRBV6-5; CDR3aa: CASSYSGTSGANEQFF; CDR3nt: TGTGCCAGCAGTTACTCAGGGACTAGCGGGGCTAATGAGCAGTTCTTC
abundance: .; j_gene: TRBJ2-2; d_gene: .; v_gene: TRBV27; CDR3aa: CASSDPTSTSQGAGELFF; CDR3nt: TGTGCCAGCAGTGATCCGACTAGTACAAGTCAGGGCGCCGGGGAGCTGTTTTTT
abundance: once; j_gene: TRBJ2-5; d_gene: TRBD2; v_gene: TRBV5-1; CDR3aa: CASRGGGGRYETQYF; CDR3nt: TGCGCCAGCAGAGGAGGTGGCGGGAGATACGAGACCCAGTACTTC
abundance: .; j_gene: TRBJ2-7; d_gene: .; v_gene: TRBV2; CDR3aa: CASKRVAGYYEQYF; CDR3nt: TGTGCCAGCAAGAGAGTGGCGGGATACTACGAGCAGTACTTC
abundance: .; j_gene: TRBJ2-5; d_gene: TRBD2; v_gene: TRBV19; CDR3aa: CASSIPGPGGGQYF; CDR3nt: TGTGCCAGTAGTATACCCGGACCGGGAGGCGGCCAGTACTTC
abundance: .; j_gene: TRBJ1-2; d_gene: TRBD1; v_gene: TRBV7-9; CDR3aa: CASSQQGVEGYTF; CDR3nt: TGTGCCAGCAGCCAACAGGGGGTTGAGGGCTACACCTTC
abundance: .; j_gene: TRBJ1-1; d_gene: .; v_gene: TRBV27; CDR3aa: CASSLSLLTEAFF; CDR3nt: TGTGCCAGCAGTTTAAGTCTATTGACTGAAGCTTTCTTT
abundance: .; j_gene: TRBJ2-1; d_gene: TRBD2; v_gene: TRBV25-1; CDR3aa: CASSPYSGTTNNEQFF; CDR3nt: TGTGCCAGCAGTCCCTATTCCGGGACTACCAACAATGAGCAGTTCTTC